The 18 T cell receptor beta chains below all came from one sample that was sequenced in a study of identical twins' blood T cells. Via MiXCR, TCRdb re-called the 5' RACE reads, giving one row per CDR3 protein. Among 350,000 to 400,000 distinct CDR3 sequences listed, around 30% were seen once. The sequencing input was PBMCs. The receptor source for this set is a woman aged 18 to 55 in good health.

As to this clonotype: The junction shows a germline mismatch at one end, possibly a read error. The CDR3 sequence is CASSLTAGEGYSSPLHF. The CDR3, as DNA: TGTGCCAGCAGCTTGACTGCAGGTGAGGGGTATAGTTCACCCCTCCACTTT. The genes are TRBV5-6 and TRBJ1-6, with TRBD1 as a possible D gene (5 bases). Germline CDR1 is SGHDT and CDR2 is YYEEEE. The CDR3 length is 17 residues.

J is TRBJ2-7 and V is TRBV20-1; D is unresolved. This CDR3 is 16 amino acids long. Trimming left V 0 bases short and J 0 bases short, with 15 bases between. Germline CDR1 reads DFQATT; CDR2 reads SNEGSKA (reference sequence). CDR3 sequence: CSARDTRGVRSYEQYF. In DNA, the CDR3 is TGCAGTGCTAGAGATACTCGTGGCGTCCGCTCCTACGAGCAGTACTTC.

The chain combines TRBV5-1 with TRBJ2-1; a weak D match, TRBD2 (5 bases). The CDR3 covers 14 residues. V gave up 0 bases and J gave up 2 bases, with 6 bases separating them. Germline loops: CDR1 SGHRS, CDR2 YFSETQ. Written as DNA, the CDR3 is TGCGCCAGCAGCTTGGAGACTACCTACAATGAGCAGTTCTTC. Protein: CASSLETTYNEQFF.

Of note for this clonotype: Compared with germline, one end of the junction differs, possibly owing to a read error. The gene calls are TRBV10-3 and TRBJ1-4, with 10 bases fitting TRBD1. The CDR3 runs to 13 residues. From germline, CDR1 is ENHRY and CDR2 SYGVKD. The CDR3 loop is CATSEGQGEKLFF. CDR3 DNA sequence: TGTGCCACCAGTGAGGGACAGGGGGAAAAACTGTTTTTT.

Concerning this clonotype: At one end, the junction sequence differs from germline, possibly due to a read error. The rearrangement uses TRBV12-3 or TRBV12-4 and TRBJ2-5; TRBD2 matches at 7 bases. This CDR3 is 14 amino acids long. This CDR3 is CAGSPGLGQETQYF. The CDR3 bases are TGTGCCGGCAGTCCCGGACTAGGCCAAGAGACCCAGTACTTC.

This clonotype occurred a few times. The rearrangement joins TRBV20-1 to TRBJ2-2; D is possibly TRBD2 (6 bases). This CDR3 comprises 15 residues. V was clipped by 3 bases and J by 0 bases, with 11 bases between them. CDR1 and CDR2 from the germline V gene are DFQATT and SNEGSKA (reference sequence). CDR3 DNA: TGCAGTGCTAGTTCGGGGGACGCGAACACCGGGGAGCTGTTTTTT. Its protein product is CSASSGDANTGELFF.

V usage is TRBV5-6 and J usage is TRBJ2-1; D call uncertain. CDR1 and CDR2 from the germline V gene are SGHDT and YYEEEE. This CDR3 is 14 amino acids long. Trimming cost V 0 bases and J 8 bases, with 12 bases left between them. The CDR3 nucleotides are TGTGCCAGCAGCTTGGAGGTCTCCCAAGATGAGCAGTTCTTC. This translates into CASSLEVSQDEQFF. Combining the CDR3 with reference TRBV5-6 and TRBJ2-1 gives the whole variable domain DAGVTQSPTHLIKTRGQQVTLRCSPKSGHDTVSWYQQALGQGPQFIFQYYEEEERQRGNFPDRFSGHQFPNYSSELNVNALLLGDSALYLCASSLEVSQDEQFFGPGTRLTVL.

This clonotype was seen repeatedly, ten times or more. This chain uses TRBV12-5 with TRBJ2-1, with TRBD1 matching 10 bases. Germline-derived CDR1 and CDR2 are LGHNT and FRNRAP. With V trimmed by 7 bases and J by 4 bases, 4 bases remained unmatched. This CDR3 has 14 amino acids. The DNA for the CDR3 is TGTGCTAGTGTCCTGGGACAGGGGTACAATGAGCAGTTCTTC. Its protein product is CASVLGQGYNEQFF.

This clonotype turned up a few times. The rearrangement joins TRBV4-2 to TRBJ2-7, with TRBD1 matching over 8 bases. CDR1 is LGHNA and CDR2 is YNFKEQ in the germline V gene. The CDR3 length is 17 residues. V lost 0 bases and J lost 4; bases outside the gene matches: 11. The CDR3 reads CASSQDRIRTGSYEQYF. The CDR3 coding sequence is TGTGCCAGCAGCCAAGATAGGATCAGGACAGGGAGTTACGAGCAGTACTTC.

The chain carries TRBV5-1 and TRBJ2-1; no clear D. Trimming removed 4 bases at V and 0 bases at J, with 14 bases between. The CDR3 extends over 16 amino acids. Germline lookup yields CDR1 SGHRS and CDR2 YFSETQ. This chain's CDR3 is CASSLESPRSYNEQFF. Here the CDR3 DNA reads TGCGCCAGCAGCCTAGAGTCACCTCGCTCCTACAATGAGCAGTTCTTC. The whole variable domain, filled in from reference TRBV5-1 and TRBJ2-1, reads KAGVTQTPRYLIKTRGQQVTLSCSPISGHRSVSWYQQTPGQGLQFLFEYFSETQRNKGNFPGRFSGRQFSNSRSEMNVSTLELGDSALYLCASSLESPRSYNEQFFGPGTRLTVL.

The V call is TRBV29-1, the J call TRBJ2-3; no firm D call. V lost 1 base and J lost 5, with 4 bases in between. The CDR3 extends over 11 amino acids. CDR1 and CDR2 (germline): SQVTM, ANQGSEA. CDR3 loop: CSVEGRDTQYF. CDR3 bases: TGCAGCGTTGAAGGGAGAGATACGCAGTATTTT.

The V call is TRBV20-1, the J call TRBJ2-3, with D possibly matching TRBD1 (5 bases). The CDR3 length is 14 residues. Trimming took off 8 bases at V and 3 bases at J, with 18 bases between the two ends. Germline lookup yields CDR1 DFQATT and CDR2 SNEGSKA (reference sequence). DNA for the CDR3: TGCAGTTTCCACTCGGACAATGGGACAGATACGCAGTATTTT. Its translation: CSFHSDNGTDTQYF.

The sample holds a few counts of this clonotype. This rearrangement joins TRBV20-1 to TRBJ1-5; TRBD1 matches 10 bases. V was clipped by 5 bases and J by 1 base; unmatched bases: 8. Germline V gene data show CDR1 as DFQATT and CDR2 as SNEGSKA (reference sequence). This CDR3 has 16 residues. CDR3 loop: CSASASGQGSNQPQHF. The CDR3 DNA is TGCAGTGCTTCCGCCTCGGGACAGGGGAGCAATCAGCCCCAGCATTTT.

This rearrangement joins TRBV7-2 to TRBJ2-7; D tentatively fits TRBD1 or TRBD2 (5 bases each). Per germline, CDR1 SGHTA and CDR2 FQGNSA. With 5 bases removed from V and 3 bases from J, the gap between germline ends came to 17 bases. CDR3 length equals 15 residues. CDR3 sequence (DNA): TGTGCCAGCAGCGACCCCGGGACGCTTCGCTACGAGCAGTACTTC. Translation gives CASSDPGTLRYEQYF.

J is TRBJ1-6 and V is TRBV19; 10 nucleotides agree with TRBD1. CDR3 length: 14 amino acids. The V and J ends lost 3 bases and 10 bases, in that order; junction bases with no gene match: 3. CDR1 is LNHDA, CDR2 SQIVND, per germline (reference sequence). The CDR3 region has the DNA TGTGCCAGTAGTATCGGACAGGGGGGATCACCCCTCCACTTT. Protein sequence: CASSIGQGGSPLHF. The variable domain in full, completed from reference TRBV19 and TRBJ1-6, reads DGGITQSPKYLFRKEGQNVTLSCEQNLNHDAMYWYRQDPGQGLRLIYYSQIVNDFQKGDIAEGYSVSREKKESFPLTVTSAQKNPTAFYLCASSIGQGGSPLHFGNGTRLTVT.

In the case of this clonotype: A read error may be the cause here, since a much bigger clone is one base away. V is TRBV20-1 and J is TRBJ2-7; D is possibly TRBD2 (6 bases). Per the germline V gene, CDR1 is DFQATT and CDR2 is SNEGSKA (reference sequence). This CDR3 contains 12 residues. V was cut by 7 bases and J by 3 bases, with 13 bases left in between. The CDR3 here is CSVKMRDYEQYF. The CDR3, as DNA: TGCAGTGTTAAAATGCGGGACTACGAGCAGTACTTC.

This clonotype showed up just a few times. This rearrangement joins TRBV4-1 to TRBJ1-1; possible D gene TRBD1, 5 bases. The V end lost 4 bases, the J end lost 4 bases, and 16 bases lay between the germline ends. The CDR3 runs to 15 residues. Germline V gene data show CDR1 as MGHRA and CDR2 as YSYEKL. This CDR3 reads CASSPLSGGGTEAFF. DNA of the CDR3: TGCGCCAGCAGCCCACTTTCGGGCGGGGGCACTGAAGCTTTCTTT.

V usage is TRBV18 and J usage is TRBJ2-7, with unresolved D. CDR1 KGHSH and CDR2 LQKENI come from the germline V gene. Trimming removed 0 bases from V and 3 bases from J, with 12 bases in between. There are 15 residues in the CDR3. CDR3 protein: CASSPPAGLSYEQYF. Written as DNA, the CDR3 is TGTGCCAGCTCACCACCGGCCGGGCTAAGCTACGAGCAGTACTTC.